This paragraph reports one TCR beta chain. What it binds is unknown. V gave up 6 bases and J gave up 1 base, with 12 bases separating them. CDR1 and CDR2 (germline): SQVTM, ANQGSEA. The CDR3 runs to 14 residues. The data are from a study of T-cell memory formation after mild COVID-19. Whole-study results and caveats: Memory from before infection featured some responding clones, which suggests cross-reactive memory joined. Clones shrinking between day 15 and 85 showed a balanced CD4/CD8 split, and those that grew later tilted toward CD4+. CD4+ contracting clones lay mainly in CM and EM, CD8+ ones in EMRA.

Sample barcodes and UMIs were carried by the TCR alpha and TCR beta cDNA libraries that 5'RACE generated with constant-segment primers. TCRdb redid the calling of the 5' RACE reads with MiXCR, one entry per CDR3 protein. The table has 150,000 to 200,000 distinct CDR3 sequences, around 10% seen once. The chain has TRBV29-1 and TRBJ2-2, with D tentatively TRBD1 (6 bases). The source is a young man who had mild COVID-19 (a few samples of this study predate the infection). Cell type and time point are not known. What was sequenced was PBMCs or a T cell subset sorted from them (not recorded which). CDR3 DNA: TGCAGCGTCTCAGGGGTTTTGAACACCGGGGAGCTGTTTTTT. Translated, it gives CSVSGVLNTGELFF.